This T cell receptor beta chain was captured by sequencing in a study of blood T cells in healthy people across ages. General observations from the study: It was found that TCR beta diversity correlated strongly with the percentage of naive T cells.

The CDR3 has 14 amino acids. Germline V CDR1 and CDR2: SEHNR, FQNEAQ (reference sequence). V was clipped by 5 bases and J by 3 bases; unmatched bases: 2. This clonotype was counted many times. Its target is unknown. A single base separates this from a much larger clone, so it may be a read error. Sample-barcoded 5' priming and a J-beta primer mix drove a second PCR of roughly 6 to 12 cycles. TCRdb re-analysed the 5' RACE reads in MiXCR, keeping a single row per CDR3 protein. The table lists 1.5 million to 2 million distinct CDR3 sequences, 25% to 30% of them singletons. The chain has TRBV7-9 and TRBJ2-5, with TRBD2 matching 11 bases. The sequence derives from a woman aged 25 to 39 in good health. Sequenced sample: blood. The DNA of the CDR3 is TGTGCCAGCAGCGCGGGACTAGCGGAAGAGACCCAGTACTTC. It is translated as CASSAGLAEETQYF.